This entry lists 14 T cell receptor beta chains sequenced from one sample in a study of blood T cell repertoires in COVID-19. TCRdb's table, derived via immunoSEQ multiplex PCR, lists solely in-frame clones and lacks some. The table shows about 180,000 clones, with around 87% occurring only once. Sample: peripheral blood. Every receptor here comes from a man aged 35-49 years with active or convalescent COVID-19.

This clone came up once. This rearrangement joins TRBV5-1 to TRBJ1-5; 7 nucleotides line up with TRBD1. The CDR3 has 17 amino acids. Trimming removed 4 bases from V and 2 bases from J; junction bases left unmatched: 12. Germline CDR1 and CDR2: SGHRS and YFSETQ. Here the CDR3 DNA reads TGCGCCAGCAGCCCGCCCTCTGACAGGGAAGGCAATCAGCCCCAGCATTTT. The encoded protein is CASSPPSDREGNQPQHF.

J is TRBJ2-5 and V is TRBV7-9; 9 bases agree with TRBD1. The CDR3 consists of 14 residues. Germline assignment: CDR1 SEHNR and CDR2 FQNEAQ (reference sequence). V lost 5 bases, J lost 5 bases, and 6 bases stayed unmatched. CDR3 region: CASSLFTGGETQYF. DNA of the CDR3: TGTGCCAGCAGCCTTTTTACAGGGGGCGAGACCCAGTACTTC.

This chain links TRBV12-5 with TRBJ1-3; 7 nucleotides match TRBD1. CDR3 length: 19 residues. CDR1 LGHNT and CDR2 FRNRAP come from the germline V gene. V was clipped by 1 base and J by 0 bases; unmatched bases: 12. The CDR3 loop reads CASGLARQGRLSSGNTIYF. CDR3 bases: TGTGCTAGTGGTTTGGCCCGACAGGGACGGCTCAGCTCTGGAAACACCATATATTTT.

Concerning this clone: The junction shows a germline mismatch at one end, possibly a read error. The chain is built from TRBV13 and TRBJ2-1, with TRBD2 matching over 8 bases. The CDR3 loop spans 14 amino acids. Germline V gene data show CDR1 as PRHDT and CDR2 as FYEKMQ (reference sequence). The CDR3 protein is CASSGPGRERGRVF. The CDR3 nucleotides read TGTGCCAGCAGCGGTCCGGGGAGGGAGCGGGGGCGGGTCTTC.

The chain carries TRBV19 and TRBJ1-1; D gene unclear. Germline V gene lookup returns CDR1 LNHDA and CDR2 SQIVND (reference sequence). This CDR3 contains 12 residues. V was trimmed by 5 bases and J by 3 bases, leaving 7 bases between them. This chain's CDR3 is CASSQRYTEAFF. The CDR3 DNA reads TGTGCCAGTAGTCAGCGTTACACTGAAGCTTTCTTT.

The sample holds a few counts of this clone. The chain is built from TRBV5-4 and TRBJ2-3; TRBD1 matches 11 bases. V was pared by 6 bases and J by 3 bases, with 3 bases of the junction left unmatched. This CDR3 comprises 14 residues. Germline CDR1 and CDR2: SGHNT and YYREEE (reference sequence). The CDR3 loop reads CASIRDRGTDTQYF. The CDR3 nucleotides are TGTGCCAGCATCCGGGACAGGGGGACAGATACGCAGTATTTT. Variable domain in full (rest from reference TRBV5-4 and TRBJ2-3): ETGVTQSPTHLIKTRGQQVTLRCSSQSGHNTVSWYQQALGQGPQFIFQYYREEENGRGNFPPRFSGLQFPNYSSELNVNALELDDSALYLCASIRDRGTDTQYFGPGTRLTVL.

The chain combines TRBV3-1 (or the pseudogene TRBV3-2) with TRBJ2-1; D possibly corresponds to TRBD2 (7 bases). Per germline, CDR1 LGHDT and CDR2 YNNKEL (reference sequence). With 5 bases removed from V and 2 bases from J, the gap between germline ends came to 13 bases. This CDR3 is built from 15 residues. The DNA for the CDR3 is TGTGCCAGCAGCGGGACCGGGGGGCCCTACAATGAGCAGTTCTTC. Residues: CASSGTGGPYNEQFF.

The genes are TRBV19 and TRBJ2-7, with D uncertain. This CDR3 is built from 15 residues. With 10 bases removed from V and 3 bases from J, the gap between germline ends came to 22 bases. Germline V gene sequence: CDR1 LNHDA, CDR2 SQIVND (reference sequence). The CDR3 spells CANSFSQNSGYEQYF. The CDR3 DNA reads TGTGCCAATTCTTTCTCCCAAAATTCGGGCTACGAGCAGTACTTC.

On this clone itself: The same CDR3 can be traced to other DNA sequences in this sample. The chain employs TRBV5-4 and TRBJ2-2, with 8 nucleotides matching TRBD2. CDR3 length equals 16 residues. Germline CDR1 SGHNT, CDR2 YYREEE (reference sequence). J was trimmed by 4 bases and V by 4 bases; bases with no gene match: 9. The CDR3, as DNA: TGTGCCAGCAGCCAAACCGGGGGGGCAGGCACCGGGGAGCTGTTTTTT. Translating gives CASSQTGGAGTGELFF. Drawing the rest from reference TRBV5-4 and TRBJ2-2, the complete variable domain is ETGVTQSPTHLIKTRGQQVTLRCSSQSGHNTVSWYQQALGQGPQFIFQYYREEENGRGNFPPRFSGLQFPNYSSELNVNALELDDSALYLCASSQTGGAGTGELFFGEGSRLTVL.

V is TRBV15 and J is TRBJ2-7; a weak D match, TRBD2 (7 bases). Per germline, CDR1 LNHNV and CDR2 YYDKDF (reference sequence). This CDR3 comprises 14 residues. Trimming removed 6 bases at V and 0 bases at J, with 12 bases between. This CDR3 is CATSRGGSSYEQYF. CDR3 DNA sequence: TGTGCCACCAGTAGGGGGGGGAGCTCCTACGAGCAGTACTTC. Combining the CDR3 with reference TRBV15 and TRBJ2-7 gives the whole variable domain DAMVIQNPRYQVTQFGKPVTLSCSQTLNHNVMYWYQQKSSQAPKLLFHYYDKDFNNEADTPDNFQSRRPNTSFCFLDIRSPGLGDTAMYLCATSRGGSSYEQYFGPGTRLTVT.

V usage is TRBV3-1 (or the pseudogene TRBV3-2) and J usage is TRBJ2-4; D is possibly TRBD1 (6 bases). Per the germline V gene, CDR1 is LGHDT and CDR2 is YNNKEL (reference sequence). The CDR3 runs 15 residues. The germline V and J ends were trimmed by 0 bases and 9 bases, with 15 bases remaining between them. The CDR3 region is CASSQDEGVGVIQYF. The DNA of the CDR3 is TGTGCCAGCAGCCAAGATGAGGGGGTCGGAGTCATTCAGTACTTC.

The chain links TRBV3-1 (or the pseudogene TRBV3-2) to TRBJ1-3, with D perhaps matching TRBD1 (5 bases). The V gene's germline CDR1 is LGHDT and CDR2 YNNKEL (reference sequence). The ends were cut back, 1 base at V and 7 bases at J, with 11 bases in the middle. The CDR3 loop spans 14 amino acids. CDR3 sequence (DNA): TGTGCCAGCAGCCAAGTCTCAGGGTCCAACACCATATATTTT. Translation: CASSQVSGSNTIYF.

The DNA of the CDR3 is TGTGCCAGCAGCATACTAGCGGGGGGGCTCGGTGAGCAGTTCTTC. Its protein product is CASSILAGGLGEQFF. The chain recombines TRBV7-9 with TRBJ2-1, with 13 bases matching TRBD2. The CDR3 runs 15 residues. After removal of 5 bases from V and 9 bases from J, the junction contained 7 bases not matched to a gene. Germline lookup yields CDR1 SEHNR and CDR2 FQNEAQ (reference sequence).

The V gene is TRBV6-5, the J gene TRBJ2-5; 7 nucleotides match TRBD2. This CDR3 is built from 14 residues. The ends lost 6 bases at V and 4 bases at J; junction bases unmatched: 8. Per the germline V gene, CDR1 is MNHEY and CDR2 is SVGAGI. The CDR3 bases are TGTGCCAGCAGGGCCAGCGGGGAAGTAGAGACCCAGTACTTC. Its protein is CASRASGEVETQYF.